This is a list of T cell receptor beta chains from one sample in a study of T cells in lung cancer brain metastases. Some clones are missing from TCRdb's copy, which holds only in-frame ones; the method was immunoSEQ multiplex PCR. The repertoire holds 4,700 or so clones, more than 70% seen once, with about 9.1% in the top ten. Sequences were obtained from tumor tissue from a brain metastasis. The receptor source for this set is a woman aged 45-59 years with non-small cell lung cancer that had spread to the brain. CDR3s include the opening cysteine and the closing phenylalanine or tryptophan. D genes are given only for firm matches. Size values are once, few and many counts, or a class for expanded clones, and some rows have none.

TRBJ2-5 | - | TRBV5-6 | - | TGTGCCAGCAGCCAAGGCCTCAGGGTGGGAGAAGAGACCCAGTACTTC | CASSQGLRVGEETQYF
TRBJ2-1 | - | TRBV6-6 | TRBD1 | TGTGCCAGCAGGGGACAGTTCTCCTACAATGAGCAGTTCTTC | CASRGQFSYNEQFF
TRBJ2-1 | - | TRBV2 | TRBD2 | TGTGCCAGCAGTGGGTTCGGACTAGCGAATGAGCAGTTCTTC | CASSGFGLANEQFF
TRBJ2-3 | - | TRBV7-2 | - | TGTGCCAGCAGCCCACCTGGGGGAGGCCGCACAGATACGCAGTATTTT | CASSPPGGGRTDTQYF
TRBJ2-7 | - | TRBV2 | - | TGTGCCAGCAGATGGGACGTTACCTACGAGCAGTACTTC | CASRWDVTYEQYF
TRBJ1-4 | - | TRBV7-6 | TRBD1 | TGTGCCAGCAGCTACGGGACAGGGAGTCTCGGGCCTAATGAAAAACTGTTTTTT | CASSYGTGSLGPNEKLFF
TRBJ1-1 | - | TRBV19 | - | TGTGCCAGTAGTATAGACGGCACCTACACTGAAGCTTTCTTT | CASSIDGTYTEAFF
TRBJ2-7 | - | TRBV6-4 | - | TGTGCCAGCAGCAAATGGGGACTGCAACCCTACGAGCAGTACTTC | CASSKWGLQPYEQYF
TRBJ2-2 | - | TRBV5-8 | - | TGTGCCAGCAGCTGGACGGCTACCGGGGAGCTGTTTTTT | CASSWTATGELFF
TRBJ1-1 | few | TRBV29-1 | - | TGCAGCGCCTCGGTGAACACTGAAGCTTTCTTT | CSASVNTEAFF
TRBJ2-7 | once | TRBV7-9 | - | TGTGCCAGCAGCTCCTCGAGGGGGGGGGTTCCCTACGAGCAGTACTTC | CASSSSRGGVPYEQYF
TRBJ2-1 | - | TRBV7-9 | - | TGTGCCAGCAGCTTAGTGCGGGATGGGCAGTTCTTC | CASSLVRDGQFF
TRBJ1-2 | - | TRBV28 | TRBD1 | TGTGCCAGCAGACGGACAGGTGTAGGAGGCTACACCTTC | CASRRTGVGGYTF
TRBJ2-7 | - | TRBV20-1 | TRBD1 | TGCAGCGGGACAGGGGGCTACGAGCAGTACTTC | CSGTGGYEQYF
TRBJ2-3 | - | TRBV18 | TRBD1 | TGTGCCAGCTCACCGGGACAGGGGACGGCAGATACGCAGTATTTT | CASSPGQGTADTQYF
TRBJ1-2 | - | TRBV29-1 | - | TGCAGCGTTGAAGATCTGGGCAGAGGACGGGGCTACACCTTC | CSVEDLGRGRGYTF
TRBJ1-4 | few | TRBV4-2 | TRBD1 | TGTGCCAGCAGCCACCCTGACAGGGGTGGAGAAAAACTGTTTTTT | CASSHPDRGGEKLFF
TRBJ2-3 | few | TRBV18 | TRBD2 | TGTGCCAGCTCACCAAGGACTAGCGGGAGTGCAGATACGCAGTATTTT | CASSPRTSGSADTQYF
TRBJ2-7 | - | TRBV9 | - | TGTGCCAGCAGCGCTACTCCAGGGCCGCCGGGATACGAGCAGTACTTC | CASSATPGPPGYEQYF
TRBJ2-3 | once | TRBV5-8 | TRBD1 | TGTGCCAGCAGCTCAAGGACAGGGTCCGCCGATACACAGTATTTT | CASSSRTGSADTQYF
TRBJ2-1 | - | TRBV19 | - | TGTGCCACCAAGAAGGATGAGCAGTTCTTC | CATKKDEQFF
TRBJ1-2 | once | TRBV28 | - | TGTGCCAGTAAAGGGGGGCTCTATGGCTACACCTTC | CASKGGLYGYTF
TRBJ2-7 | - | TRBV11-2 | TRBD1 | TGTGCCAGCAGCTTAGCCGGGACAGGGTCCTACGAGCAGTACTTC | CASSLAGTGSYEQYF
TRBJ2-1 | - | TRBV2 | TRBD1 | TGTGCCAGCAGGGACAGGGGCGATGAGCAGTTCTTC | CASRDRGDEQFF
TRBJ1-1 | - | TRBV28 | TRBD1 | TGTGCCAGCAGGGAGGGACAGGGGCTAGGAGCTTTCTTT | CASREGQGLGAFF
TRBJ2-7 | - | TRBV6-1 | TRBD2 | TGTGCCAGCAACTCCCTAGCGGCGCTGAGGGAGCAGTACTTC | CASNSLAALREQYF
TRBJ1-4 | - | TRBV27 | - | TGTGCCAGCAGCTTGGGGGGAGGGAGGGAAAAACTGTTTTTT | CASSLGGGREKLFF
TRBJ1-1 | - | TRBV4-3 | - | TGCGCCAGCAGCCAAGGAGGACCCCACGTCACTGAAGCTTTCTTT | CASSQGGPHVTEAFF
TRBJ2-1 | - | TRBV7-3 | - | TGTGCCAGCAGTCCCGGGAGTTCGCTTTACAATGAGCAGTTCTTC | CASSPGSSLYNEQFF
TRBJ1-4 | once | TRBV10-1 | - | TGCGCCAGCAGTCAAAGCAGGGATAATGAAAAACTGTTTTTT | CASSQSRDNEKLFF
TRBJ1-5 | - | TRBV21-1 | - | TGTGCCAGCAGCCCAGCGGCCCTTAGCAATCAGCCCCAGCATTTT | CASSPAALSNQPQHF
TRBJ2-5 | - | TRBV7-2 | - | TGTGCCAGCAGCCTTTTCAGGGAGCAGTACTTC | CASSLFREQYF
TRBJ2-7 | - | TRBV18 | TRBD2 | TGTGCCAGCTCACCTTTCGACGGGGCGGGAGGGAACGAGCAGTACTTT | CASSPFDGAGGNEQYF
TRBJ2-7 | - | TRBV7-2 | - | TGTGCCAGCAGCTTAGGGTCGCCCGAGCAGTACTTC | CASSLGSPEQYF
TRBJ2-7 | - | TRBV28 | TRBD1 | TGTGCCAGTCACTCGGGACAGGGAGTCGAGCAGTACTTC | CASHSGQGVEQYF
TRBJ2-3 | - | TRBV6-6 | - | TGTGCCAGCCAGGGGACAGATACGCAGTATTTT | CASQGTDTQYF
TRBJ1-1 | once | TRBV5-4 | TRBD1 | TGTGCCAGCAACAAAGGGACAGGGGGCAGGAACACTGAAGCTTTCTTT | CASNKGTGGRNTEAFF
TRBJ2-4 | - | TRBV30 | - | TGTGCCTGGAGTGTACCGGGGATGGCCAAAAACATTCAGTACTTC | CAWSVPGMAKNIQYF